These 18 T cell receptor beta chains were all obtained from the same sample, sequenced in a study of T cell repertoires in cytomegalovirus infection. A single record per CDR3 protein comes from TCRdb applying MiXCR to the reads. The data contain about a million distinct CDR3 sequences, around 29% of them singletons. Their antigen targets remain unknown. Sequenced material: cultured CD8+ T cells from PBMCs, taken from culture after CMV antigen stimulation. Every receptor here comes from a human donor in good health (CMV status not recorded). Some clones in this sample may be carry-over from other donors' samples.

This clonotype was found a few times. The CDR3 DNA reads TGTGCCAGCAGTGACGGGACTAGCGGGGTATCCTACAATGAGCAGTTCTTC. Translation gives CASSDGTSGVSYNEQFF. The chain combines TRBV12-3 or TRBV12-4 with TRBJ2-1, with TRBD2 identical over 13 bases. The CDR3 covers 17 residues. V was clipped by 5 bases and J by 1 base; unmatched bases: 5.

This clonotype was counted a few times. The rearrangement uses TRBV4-1 and TRBJ2-1; D is unresolved. Germline lookup yields CDR1 MGHRA and CDR2 YSYEKL. The V end lost 1 base, the J end lost 8 bases, and 3 bases lay between the germline ends. The CDR3 extends over 11 amino acids. CDR3 in amino acids: CASSQAYEQFF. As DNA, the CDR3 is TGCGCCAGCAGCCAAGCATATGAGCAGTTCTTC.

This chain joins TRBV4-2 and TRBJ2-3; D ambiguous. This CDR3 is built from 16 residues. V lost 1 base and J 1 base, leaving 12 bases between the germline ends. Germline lookup yields CDR1 LGHNA and CDR2 YNFKEQ. CDR3 DNA: TGTGCCAGCAGCCAAGGTCCCCCAGGTGGCACAGATACGCAGTATTTT. Translated, it gives CASSQGPPGGTDTQYF.

The chain couples TRBV7-2 to TRBJ2-5; 9 bases are shared with TRBD1. Germline V gene sequence: CDR1 SGHTA, CDR2 FQGNSA. V lost 0 bases, J lost 4 bases, and 12 bases stayed unmatched. The CDR3 loop spans 18 amino acids. The CDR3 bases are TGTGCCAGCAGCTTAGCGCCCCCGGGACAGGGCCGGGGAGAGACCCAGTACTTC. Translating it yields CASSLAPPGQGRGETQYF.

The chain recombines TRBV7-6 with TRBJ2-5, with D uncertain. Germline V gene lookup returns CDR1 SGHVS and CDR2 FNYEAQ. The CDR3 covers 14 residues. The V end lost 6 bases, the J end lost 1 base, and 12 bases lay between the germline ends. DNA of the CDR3: TGTGCCAGCAGGCATCAACGTAGCCAAGAGACCCAGTACTTC. Translation: CASRHQRSQETQYF.

This chain connects TRBV7-6 to TRBJ2-2; 10 nucleotides agree with TRBD1. CDR1 is SGHVS, CDR2 FNYEAQ, per germline. This CDR3 spans 15 amino acids. V shed 6 bases, J shed 6 bases, and the junction held 7 bases outside the gene matches. CDR3 in amino acids: CASRSGTGVAGELFF. The CDR3 DNA reads as TGTGCCAGCAGGTCCGGGACAGGGGTGGCCGGGGAGCTGTTTTTT.

In this sample, this clonotype turned up many times. The V gene is TRBV12-5, the J gene TRBJ2-7, with unresolved D. The germline V gene encodes CDR1 LGHNT and CDR2 FRNRAP. V lost 0 bases, J lost 3 bases, and 3 bases lay in between. The CDR3 totals 12 residues. The CDR3 protein is CASGLVLYEQYF. CDR3 nucleotide sequence: TGTGCTAGTGGTTTGGTACTCTACGAGCAGTACTTC.

In this sample, this clonotype turned up a few times. The V gene is TRBV2, the J gene TRBJ1-4; D ambiguous. CDR3 length: 13 amino acids. Trimming pared 1 base from V and 7 bases from J, leaving 7 bases between. Germline CDR1 is SNHLY and CDR2 is FYNNEI. The CDR3 DNA is TGTGCCAGCAGTGAAGGGACCGGTGAAAAACTGTTTTTT. Translated: CASSEGTGEKLFF.

This clonotype was seen only a few times. The chain recombines TRBV12-3 or TRBV12-4 with TRBJ2-1, with TRBD1 identical over 9 bases. The CDR3 consists of 14 residues. The ends lost 5 bases at V and 7 bases at J; junction bases unmatched: 6. DNA for the CDR3: TGTGCCAGCAGTCTCAGGACAGGGGATAATGAGCAGTTCTTC. Translating gives CASSLRTGDNEQFF.

This clonotype was picked up a small number of times. The V and J genes are TRBV7-3 and TRBJ2-3; 10 bases are a match to TRBD2. The ends lost 5 bases at V and 5 bases at J; junction bases unmatched: 7. The CDR3 sequence is 15 residues long. CDR1 and CDR2 (germline): SGHTA, FQGTGA. CDR3 protein: CASSRSGGARDTQYF. Written as DNA, the CDR3 is TGTGCCAGCAGCCGGAGCGGGGGGGCCAGAGATACGCAGTATTTT. Full variable domain (rest looked up from reference TRBV7-3 and TRBJ2-3): GAGVSQTPSNKVTEKGKYVELRCDPISGHTALYWYRQSLGQGPEFLIYFQGTGAADDSGLPNDRFFAVRPEGSVSTLKIQRTERGDSAVYLCASSRSGGARDTQYFGPGTRLTVL.

The sample holds a few counts of this clonotype. The rearrangement uses TRBV5-4 and TRBJ2-3; 14 nucleotides line up with TRBD2. Germline values: CDR1 SGHNT, CDR2 YYREEE (reference sequence). The CDR3 covers 15 residues. Germline trimming cut 4 bases from V and 6 bases from J; bases unmatched to any gene: 4. In nucleotides, the CDR3 is TGTGCCAGCAGCACCCGACTAGCGGGGGGGGATACGCAGTATTTT. This sequence encodes CASSTRLAGGDTQYF.

This clonotype appeared once. This chain links TRBV5-1 with TRBJ2-1; TRBD1 aligns across 9 bases. The V and J ends lost 0 bases and 4 bases, in that order; junction bases with no gene match: 5. The CDR3 length is 16 residues. Germline assignment: CDR1 SGHRS and CDR2 YFSETQ. Here the CDR3 DNA reads TGCGCCAGCAGCTTGGAACGGGACAGGGCATACAATGAGCAGTTCTTC. Its translation is CASSLERDRAYNEQFF.

This clonotype was detected only a few times. J is TRBJ1-5 and V is TRBV28, with D hard to call. Trimming shortened V by 5 bases and J by 11 bases, and 16 bases separated the two germline ends. CDR3 size: 13 residues. Germline CDR1 MDHEN, CDR2 SYDVKM. CDR3: CASSVGWAETQHF. The CDR3 DNA is TGTGCCAGCAGTGTGGGGTGGGCTGAGACCCAGCATTTT.

This clonotype was observed a few times. This chain's CDR3 is CASSYLGDVSGANVLTF. As DNA, the CDR3 is TGTGCCAGCAGTTACCTCGGGGACGTCTCTGGGGCCAACGTCCTGACTTTC. The chain links TRBV6-2 or TRBV6-3 to TRBJ2-6; TRBD1 or TRBD2 may be the D gene (5 bases each). V was pared by 2 bases and J by 0 bases, with 11 bases between. The CDR3 runs to 17 residues. Germline CDR1 reads MNHEY; CDR2 reads SVGEGT.

V gene TRBV4-2 combines with J gene TRBJ1-5; D is unresolved. This CDR3 has 16 residues. V was clipped by 0 bases and J by 0 bases, with 9 bases between them. The germline V gene encodes CDR1 LGHNA and CDR2 YNFKEQ. For the CDR3, the DNA is TGTGCCAGCAGCCAAGACCTACTGGTTAGCAATCAGCCCCAGCATTTT. Residues: CASSQDLLVSNQPQHF.

Of note for this clonotype: Sequence at one end of the junction differs from germline and may be a read error. This rearrangement joins TRBV7-4 to TRBJ2-5; the D gene could be TRBD1 or TRBD2 (5 bases each). Germline CDR1 and CDR2: SGHVT and SQSDAQ. CDR3 length equals 15 residues. CDR3 region: CVSSLGTEILETQYF. The CDR3 bases are TGTGTCAGCAGCTTAGGGACCGAGATCTTGGAGACCCAGTACTTC.

The gene calls are TRBV19 and TRBJ1-2; possibly TRBD1 for D (5 bases). The CDR3 is 11 amino acids. Germline V gene lookup returns CDR1 LNHDA and CDR2 SQIVND (reference sequence). Trimming took off 3 bases at V and 8 bases at J, with 7 bases between the two ends. The CDR3 sequence: CASSMGPGYTF. CDR3 coding DNA: TGTGCCAGTAGTATGGGACCCGGCTACACCTTC.

This chain joins TRBV27 and TRBJ2-1, with 9 bases fitting TRBD1. V dropped 1 base and J dropped 3; count of bases not matched to a gene: 10. CDR3 length: 18 amino acids. Per the germline V gene, CDR1 is MNHEY and CDR2 is SMNVEV (reference sequence). This chain's CDR3 is CASSLLGQGSSGYNEQFF. The CDR3 coding sequence is TGTGCCAGCAGTTTATTAGGACAGGGGAGCTCTGGCTACAATGAGCAGTTCTTC.